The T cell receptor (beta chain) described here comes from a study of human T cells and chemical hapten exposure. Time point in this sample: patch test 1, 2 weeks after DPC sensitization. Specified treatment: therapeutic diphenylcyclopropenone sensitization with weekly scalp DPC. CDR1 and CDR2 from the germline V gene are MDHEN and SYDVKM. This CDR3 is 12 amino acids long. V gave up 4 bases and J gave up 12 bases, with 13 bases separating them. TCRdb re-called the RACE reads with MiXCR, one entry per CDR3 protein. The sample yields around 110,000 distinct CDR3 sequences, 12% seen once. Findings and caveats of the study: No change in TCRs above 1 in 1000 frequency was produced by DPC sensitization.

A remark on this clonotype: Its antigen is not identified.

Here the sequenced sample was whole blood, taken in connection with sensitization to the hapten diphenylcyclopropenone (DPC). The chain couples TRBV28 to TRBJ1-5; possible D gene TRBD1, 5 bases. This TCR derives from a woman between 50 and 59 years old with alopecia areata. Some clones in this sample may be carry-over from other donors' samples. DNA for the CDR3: TGTGCCAGCAGTTCGCCAGGGCGAGTCCAGCATTTT. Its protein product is CASSSPGRVQHF.